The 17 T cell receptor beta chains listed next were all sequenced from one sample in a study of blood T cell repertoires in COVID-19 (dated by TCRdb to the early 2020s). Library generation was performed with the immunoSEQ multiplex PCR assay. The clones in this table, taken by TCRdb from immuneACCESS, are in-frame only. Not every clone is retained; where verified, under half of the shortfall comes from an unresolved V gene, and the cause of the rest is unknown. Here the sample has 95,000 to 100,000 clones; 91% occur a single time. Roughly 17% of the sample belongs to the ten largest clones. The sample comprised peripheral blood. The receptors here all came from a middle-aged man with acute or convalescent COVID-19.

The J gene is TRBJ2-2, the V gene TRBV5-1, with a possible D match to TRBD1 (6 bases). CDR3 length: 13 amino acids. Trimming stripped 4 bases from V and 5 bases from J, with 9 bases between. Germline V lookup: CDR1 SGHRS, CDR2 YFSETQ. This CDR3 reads CASSRTGTGELFF. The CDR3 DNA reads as TGCGCCAGCAGCCGTACAGGGACCGGGGAGCTGTTTTTT.

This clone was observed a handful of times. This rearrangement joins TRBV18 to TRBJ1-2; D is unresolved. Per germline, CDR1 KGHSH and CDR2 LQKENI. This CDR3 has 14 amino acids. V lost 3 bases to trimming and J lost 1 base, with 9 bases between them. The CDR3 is CASSPVGDNYGYTF. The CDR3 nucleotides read TGTGCCAGCTCACCGGTGGGCGATAACTATGGCTACACCTTC.

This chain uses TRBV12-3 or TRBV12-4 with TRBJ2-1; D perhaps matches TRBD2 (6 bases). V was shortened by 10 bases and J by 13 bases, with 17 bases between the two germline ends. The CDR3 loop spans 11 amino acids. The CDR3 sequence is CAIVRLGSQFF. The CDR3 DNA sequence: TGTGCCATCGTCAGACTAGGCTCACAGTTCTTC.

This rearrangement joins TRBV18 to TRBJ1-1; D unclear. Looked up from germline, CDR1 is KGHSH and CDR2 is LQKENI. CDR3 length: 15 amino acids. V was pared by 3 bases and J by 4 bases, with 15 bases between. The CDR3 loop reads CASSPVSPPGTEAFF. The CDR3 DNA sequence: TGTGCCAGCTCACCGGTATCTCCCCCGGGCACTGAAGCTTTCTTT.

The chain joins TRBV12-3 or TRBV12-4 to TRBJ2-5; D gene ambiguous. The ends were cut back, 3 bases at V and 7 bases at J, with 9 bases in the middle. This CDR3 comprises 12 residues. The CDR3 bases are TGTGCCAGCAGTTTTGGCCGAGGGACCCAGTACTTC. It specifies CASSFGRGTQYF.

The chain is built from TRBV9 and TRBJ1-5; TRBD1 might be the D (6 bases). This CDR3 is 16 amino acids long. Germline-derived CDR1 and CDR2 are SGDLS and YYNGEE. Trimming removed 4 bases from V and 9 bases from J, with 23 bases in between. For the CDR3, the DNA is TGTGCCAGCAGCCGGATGGACAGCCCGGATAGATGGCCCCAGCATTTT. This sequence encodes CASSRMDSPDRWPQHF.

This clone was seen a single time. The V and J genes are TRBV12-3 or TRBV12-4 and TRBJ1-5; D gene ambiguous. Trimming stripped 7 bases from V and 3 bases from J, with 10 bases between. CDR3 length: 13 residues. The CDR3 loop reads CASTRSDNQPQHF. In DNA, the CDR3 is TGTGCCAGCACCCGATCAGACAATCAGCCCCAGCATTTT.

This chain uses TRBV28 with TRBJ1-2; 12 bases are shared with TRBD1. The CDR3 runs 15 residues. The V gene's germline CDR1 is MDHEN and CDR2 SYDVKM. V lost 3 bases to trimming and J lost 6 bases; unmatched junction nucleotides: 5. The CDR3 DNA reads TGTGCCAGCAGTTTTGAGGGACAGGGGGCCCATGGCTACACCTTC. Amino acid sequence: CASSFEGQGAHGYTF.

CDR3 sequence: CASSEKVAGVGEKLFF. The DNA for the CDR3 is TGTGCCAGCAGTGAAAAGGTGGCAGGGGTAGGTGAAAAACTGTTTTTT. The J gene is TRBJ1-4, the V gene TRBV2; possible D gene TRBD1, 6 bases. Deletions cut 2 bases from V and 7 bases from J, with 17 bases between. Germline V gene lookup returns CDR1 SNHLY and CDR2 FYNNEI. CDR3 length: 16 residues.

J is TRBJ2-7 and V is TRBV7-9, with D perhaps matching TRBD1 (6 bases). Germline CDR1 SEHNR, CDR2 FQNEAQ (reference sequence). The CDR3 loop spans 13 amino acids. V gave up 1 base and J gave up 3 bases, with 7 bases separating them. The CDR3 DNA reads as TGTGCCAGCAGCTTAGAGACAGGCTACGAGCAGTACTTC. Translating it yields CASSLETGYEQYF.

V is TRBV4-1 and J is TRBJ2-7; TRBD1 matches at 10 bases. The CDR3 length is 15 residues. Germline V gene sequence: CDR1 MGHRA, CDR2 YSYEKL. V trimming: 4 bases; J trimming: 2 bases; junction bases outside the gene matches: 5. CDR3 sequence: CASSRLGQGAYEQYF. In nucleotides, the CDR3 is TGCGCCAGCAGCCGACTAGGACAGGGGGCCTACGAGCAGTACTTC.

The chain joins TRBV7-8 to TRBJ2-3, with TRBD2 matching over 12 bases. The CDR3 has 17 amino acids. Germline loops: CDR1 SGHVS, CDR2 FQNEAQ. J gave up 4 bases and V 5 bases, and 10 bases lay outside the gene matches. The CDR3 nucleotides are TGTGCCAGCAGCATTCTATCTAGCGGGGGGGCCGCAGATACGCAGTATTTT. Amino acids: CASSILSSGGAADTQYF.

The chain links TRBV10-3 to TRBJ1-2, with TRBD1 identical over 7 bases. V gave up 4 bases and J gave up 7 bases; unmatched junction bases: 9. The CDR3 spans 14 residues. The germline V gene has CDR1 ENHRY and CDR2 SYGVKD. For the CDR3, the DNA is TGTGCCATCAGTGCCTCAACAGGGGAAGCTGGCTACACCTTC. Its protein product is CAISASTGEAGYTF.

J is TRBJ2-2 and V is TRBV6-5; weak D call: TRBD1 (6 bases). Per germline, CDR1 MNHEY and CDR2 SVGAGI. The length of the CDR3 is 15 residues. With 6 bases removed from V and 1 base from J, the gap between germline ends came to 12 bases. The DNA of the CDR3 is TGTGCCAGCAGCGTCCCAGGGGAGAACACCGGGGAGCTGTTTTTT. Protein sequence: CASSVPGENTGELFF.

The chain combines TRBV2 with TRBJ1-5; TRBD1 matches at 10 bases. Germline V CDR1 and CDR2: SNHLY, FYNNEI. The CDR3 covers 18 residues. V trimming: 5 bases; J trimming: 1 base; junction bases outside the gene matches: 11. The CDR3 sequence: CASSTPGQGSWSNQPQHF. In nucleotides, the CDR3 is TGTGCCAGCAGTACCCCGGGACAGGGGTCTTGGAGCAATCAGCCCCAGCATTTT.

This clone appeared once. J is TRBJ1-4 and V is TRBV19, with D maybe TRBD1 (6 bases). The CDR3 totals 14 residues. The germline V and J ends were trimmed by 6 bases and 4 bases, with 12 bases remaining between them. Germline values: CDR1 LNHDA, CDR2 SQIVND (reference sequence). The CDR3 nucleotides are TGTGCCAGTAGAAAGAGGGACAATAATGAAAAACTGTTTTTT. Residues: CASRKRDNNEKLFF.

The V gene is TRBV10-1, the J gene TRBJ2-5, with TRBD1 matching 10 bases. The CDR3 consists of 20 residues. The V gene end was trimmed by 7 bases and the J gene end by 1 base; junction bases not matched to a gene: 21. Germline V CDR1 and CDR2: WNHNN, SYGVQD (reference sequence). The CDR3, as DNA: TGCGCCAGCATTCCGACCGGGACAGGGGACCTACTAGCAAGCCAAGAGACCCAGTACTTC. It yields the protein CASIPTGTGDLLASQETQYF.